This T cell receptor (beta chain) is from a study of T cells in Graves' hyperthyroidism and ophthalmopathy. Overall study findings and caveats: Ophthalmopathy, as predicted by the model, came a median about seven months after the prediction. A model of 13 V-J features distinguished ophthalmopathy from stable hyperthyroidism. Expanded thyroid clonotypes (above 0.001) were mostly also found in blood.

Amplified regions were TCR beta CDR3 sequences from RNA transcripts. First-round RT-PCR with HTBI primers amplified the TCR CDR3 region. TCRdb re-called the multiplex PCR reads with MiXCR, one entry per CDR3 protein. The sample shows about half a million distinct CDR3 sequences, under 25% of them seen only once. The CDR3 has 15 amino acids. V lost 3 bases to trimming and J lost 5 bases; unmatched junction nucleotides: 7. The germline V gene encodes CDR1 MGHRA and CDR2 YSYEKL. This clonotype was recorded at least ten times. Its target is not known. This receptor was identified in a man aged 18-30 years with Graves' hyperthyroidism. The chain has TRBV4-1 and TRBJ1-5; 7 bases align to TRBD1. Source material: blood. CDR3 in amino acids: CASSQWDSRDQPQHF. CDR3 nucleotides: TGCGCCAGCAGCCAGTGGGACAGTCGAGATCAGCCCCAGCATTTT.